Listed below are T cell receptor beta chains from one sample, sequenced in a study of blood T cell repertoires in COVID-19. The protocol was immunoSEQ multiplex PCR, while the TCRdb copy is restricted to in-frame clones and leaves out a portion. Of 200,000 or so clones detected, 70% to 85% appear once; the ten largest clones hold roughly 13%. Sequences were obtained from peripheral blood. These TCRs come from a human donor in a cohort sampled during active COVID-19. CDR3s include the opening cysteine and the closing phenylalanine or tryptophan. A D gene is named only where the DNA matches it firmly. Size tells how often a clone was seen (once, few, many) or the class of an expanded clone, and some rows leave it out.

>TRBD2|.|TRBJ2-3|TRBV30
TGTGCCTGGAGTGTACTAGGCGGGAGCGCAGATACGCAGTATTTT
CAWSVLGGSADTQYF
>TRBD1|.|TRBJ1-6|TRBV2
TGTGCCAGCAGACAGACAGGGGGTTCACCCCTCCACTTT
CASRQTGGSPLHF
>TRBD1|.|TRBJ2-1|TRBV6-5
TGTGCCAGCAGTTTTACAGGGGGGTCCTACAATGAGCAGTTCTTC
CASSFTGGSYNEQFF
>.|.|TRBJ2-5|TRBV29-1
TGCAGCGTCGCCACTGTATGGGGAGGCGAGACCCAGTACTTC
CSVATVWGGETQYF
>TRBD1|.|TRBJ1-2|TRBV28
TGTGCCAGCAGTCCCCGACAGGGGGTAAACTATGGCTACACCTTC
CASSPRQGVNYGYTF
>.|.|TRBJ1-6|TRBV21-1
TGTGCCAGCTGCGTATTCCGGGACAGGCGTTCACCCCTCCACTTT
CASCVFRDRRSPLHF
>TRBD1|.|TRBJ1-2|TRBV19
TGTGCCAGTAGTGTAGGGACAGGGGGCTCTGGCTACACCTTC
CASSVGTGGSGYTF
>TRBD2|.|TRBJ2-5|TRBV4-1
TGCGCCAGCAGCCATGGAGAGGTGGCTAGCGGGACAGAGACCCAGTACTTC
CASSHGEVASGTETQYF
>TRBD1|.|TRBJ1-2|TRBV4-2
TGTGCCAGCAGCCAATTGTCAGGACAGGGGAATGGCTACACCTTC
CASSQLSGQGNGYTF
>TRBD1|once|TRBJ2-7|TRBV29-1
TGCAGCGTCGGTCGACAGGGCATTAACTACGAGCAGTACTTC
CSVGRQGINYEQYF
>TRBD2|.|TRBJ2-3|TRBV28
TGTGCCAGCAGTTCCTGGGGACTAGCGGGCGGACCTGGTACGCAGTATTTT
CASSSWGLAGGPGTQYF
>.|.|TRBJ1-2|TRBV6-5
TGTGCCAGCAGTTCGTTGGACTTCTATGGCTACACCTTC
CASSSLDFYGYTF
>.|.|TRBJ1-5|TRBV27
TGTGCCAGCAGTCCCTCGTCCCCCTTTCAGCCCCAGCATTTT
CASSPSSPFQPQHF
>TRBD1|.|TRBJ2-7|TRBV5-1
TGCGCCAGCAGCTTGGGAGTGGGGGACAGGTCCTACGAGCAGTACTTC
CASSLGVGDRSYEQYF
>.|.|TRBJ2-3|TRBV6-5
TGTGCCAGCAGTTATGAGGGTTACGCGGATACGCAGTATTTT
CASSYEGYADTQYF
>.|.|TRBJ1-5|TRBV19
TGTGCCAGTAGTATTGGTCGACACAATCAGCCCCAGCATTTT
CASSIGRHNQPQHF
>TRBD2|.|TRBJ2-3|TRBV5-1
TGCGCCAGCAGCTTGGGTCTTGCGGGAGGGCATAACACAGATACGCAGTATTTT
CASSLGLAGGHNTDTQYF
>TRBD2|.|TRBJ2-2|TRBV30
TGTGCCTGGAGTGTACAATGGGGACTAGGGGAGCTGTTTTTT
CAWSVQWGLGELFF
>TRBD1|.|TRBJ1-1|TRBV18
TGTGCCAGCTCATCATACCGGGACAGGGGTGTGAACACTGAAGCTTTCTTT
CASSSYRDRGVNTEAFF
>.|.|TRBJ2-3|TRBV4-1
TGCGCCAGCAGCTGGACGGACTTAAGCACAGATACGCAGTATTTT
CASSWTDLSTDTQYF
>TRBD1|few|TRBJ1-1|TRBV25-1
TGTGCCAGCAGTCCACACAGGGGCCGGACTGAAGCTTTCTTT
CASSPHRGRTEAFF
>.|.|TRBJ1-1|TRBV19
TGTGCCAGTAGTATAGATCCCGACACTGAAGCTTTCTTT
CASSIDPDTEAFF
>TRBD2|.|TRBJ2-3|TRBV2
TGTGCCAGCAGTGAACGACTAGCGGGGCACACAGATACGCAGTATTTT
CASSERLAGHTDTQYF
>.|.|TRBJ2-3|TRBV5-1
TGCGCCAGCAGCTTGGCGGACTCAAACACAGATACGCAGTATTTT
CASSLADSNTDTQYF
>.|.|TRBJ2-3|TRBV2
TGTGCCAGCAGCGGCGGGGTGGCAGATACGCAGTATTTT
CASSGGVADTQYF
>TRBD1|few|TRBJ2-3|TRBV28
TGTGCCAGCAGACCTCCCTTTGGACAGGGGAACGGAGATACGCAGTATTTT
CASRPPFGQGNGDTQYF
>TRBD1|few|TRBJ2-7|TRBV12-5
TGTGCTAGTGGTCCACCCACGACAGGGATCATACCCTACGAGCAGTACTTC
CASGPPTTGIIPYEQYF
>.|few|TRBJ2-1|TRBV7-8
TGTGCCAGCAGCACAGACACCGGCAATGAGCAGTTCTTC
CASSTDTGNEQFF
>.|.|TRBJ2-1|TRBV15
TGTGCCACCAGCTCGGTTAGCGCCGACAATGAGCAGTTCTTC
CATSSVSADNEQFF
>TRBD1|.|TRBJ2-5|TRBV2
TGTGCCAGCAGTCGGGACAGAGGGGAGACCCAGTACTTC
CASSRDRGETQYF
>TRBD1|.|TRBJ2-1|TRBV11-3
TGTGCCAGCAGCCTTTCCGACAGGGATCAGTTCTTC
CASSLSDRDQFF
>TRBD1|many|TRBJ1-5|TRBV20-1
TGCAGTGCAAGTACAGGGGGCGGAAGCAATCAGCCCCAGCATTTT
CSASTGGGSNQPQHF
>TRBD1|.|TRBJ2-5|TRBV2
TGTGCCAGCAGTGTTACAGGGGGCATAGAGACCCAGTACTTC
CASSVTGGIETQYF
>TRBD1|.|TRBJ2-3|TRBV15
TGTGCCACCAGCAGACTAGGACAGGGGGGCACAGATACGCAGTATTTT
CATSRLGQGGTDTQYF
>TRBD2|.|TRBJ2-7|TRBV4-2
TGTGCCAGCAGCCAAGATACTAGCGGGAGGACCTACGAGCAGTACTTC
CASSQDTSGRTYEQYF
>.|.|TRBJ2-7|TRBV2
TGTGCCAGCAGTAGACAGGGCGGGGGGTACGAGCAGTACTTC
CASSRQGGGYEQYF
>.|.|TRBJ2-3|TRBV27
TGTGCCAGCAGTTTGACAATAGGCACAGATACGCAGTATTTT
CASSLTIGTDTQYF
>TRBD1|.|TRBJ1-1|TRBV6-5
TGTGCCAGCAGCAGACCGGGACAGGGGATCACTGAAGCTTTCTTT
CASSRPGQGITEAFF
>.|once|TRBJ1-1|TRBV7-2
TGTGCCAGCAGCCCCGACCCGCGGAATACTGAAGCTTTCTTT
CASSPDPRNTEAFF
>TRBD2|.|TRBJ2-1|TRBV6-2/TRBV6-3
TGTGCCAGCAGTTCTAGCGGACCTTACAATGAGCAGTTCTTC
CASSSSGPYNEQFF
>.|.|TRBJ1-1|TRBV6-5
TGTGCCAGCAGAACCGGGACAAGAACTGAAGCTTTCTTT
CASRTGTRTEAFF
>TRBD1|.|TRBJ2-7|TRBV4-1
TGCGCCAGCAGCCACCAACAGGGGCCGTCCTACGAGCAGTACTTC
CASSHQQGPSYEQYF
>.|.|TRBJ2-7|TRBV6-5
TGTGCCAGCAGTTATAGGGGGAGAGAGTGGGACGAGCAGTACTTC
CASSYRGREWDEQYF
>TRBD2|.|TRBJ2-1|TRBV2
TGTGCCAGCAAAGGCTCTAGCGGGAGGTACAATGAGCAGTTCTTC
CASKGSSGRYNEQFF
>.|.|TRBJ2-5|TRBV6-1
TGTGCCAGCAGTGAAGCAGTGGTAACAGGGAAAGAGACCCAGTACTTC
CASSEAVVTGKETQYF
>.|.|TRBJ2-7|TRBV27
TGTGCCAGCAGTTTAGGTCCCGGGGGGACAGGCAACTACGAGCAGTACTTC
CASSLGPGGTGNYEQYF
>.|.|TRBJ1-1|TRBV7-9
TGTGCCAGCAGCTTCCTAGACAGGTACACTGAAGCTTTCTTT
CASSFLDRYTEAFF
>.|.|TRBJ1-1|TRBV18
TGTGCCAGCTCACCACGATCAGGTATGAACACTGAAGCTTTCTTT
CASSPRSGMNTEAFF
>.|.|TRBJ2-7|TRBV15
TGTGCCACCAGCAGGAATCAGATATACGAGCAGTACTTC
CATSRNQIYEQYF
>TRBD1|.|TRBJ1-1|TRBV28
TGTGCCAGCAGCCAACACGGGACAGTGCTGATGAACACTGAAGCTTTCTTT
CASSQHGTVLMNTEAFF
>.|.|TRBJ2-7|TRBV2
TGTGCCAGCAGTGAACGGTGGGGCGGGGACGGGGAGCAGTACTTC
CASSERWGGDGEQYF
>.|few|TRBJ1-3|TRBV28
TGTGCCAGCAGTCTTACAGGCGGGGTGGGAGGAAACACCATATATTTT
CASSLTGGVGGNTIYF
>.|.|TRBJ1-4|TRBV4-1
TGCGCCAGCAGCCAAGATCGGGGAACTAATGAAAAACTGTTTTTT
CASSQDRGTNEKLFF
>.|once|TRBJ1-2|TRBV7-9
TGTGCCAGCAGCTGGGCGGGGGCGAGCTATGGCTACACCTTC
CASSWAGASYGYTF
>.|once|TRBJ2-1|TRBV7-2
TGTGCCAGCAGCCCACGGGTCGCCAATGAGCAGTTCTTC
CASSPRVANEQFF
>.|.|TRBJ2-7|TRBV2
TGTGCCAGCAGTGAAGCGGGGGGAAGCGAGCAGTACTTC
CASSEAGGSEQYF
>.|.|TRBJ2-5|TRBV24-1
TGTGCCACCAGTGATTTACACGGCTTAGCGGAGACCCAGTACTTC
CATSDLHGLAETQYF
>.|.|TRBJ2-2|TRBV28
TGTGCCAGCAGTTTAACGGGGATGAACACCGGGGAGCTGTTTTTT
CASSLTGMNTGELFF
>TRBD1|.|TRBJ2-7|TRBV27
TGTGCCAGCACCAACTCAGGGGGCGATGGATTACATAGGCAGTACTTC
CASTNSGGDGLHRQYF